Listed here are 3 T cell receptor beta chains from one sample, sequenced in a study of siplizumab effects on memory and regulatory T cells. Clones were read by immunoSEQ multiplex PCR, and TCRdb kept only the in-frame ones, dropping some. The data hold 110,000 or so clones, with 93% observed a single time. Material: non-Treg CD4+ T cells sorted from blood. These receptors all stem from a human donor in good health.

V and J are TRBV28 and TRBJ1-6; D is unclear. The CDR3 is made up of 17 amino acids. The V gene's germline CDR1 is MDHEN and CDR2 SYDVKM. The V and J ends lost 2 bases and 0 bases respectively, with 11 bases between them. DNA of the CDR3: TGTGCCAGCAGTTTAACCTTCCCGAGCTCCTATAATTCACCCCTCCACTTT. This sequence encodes CASSLTFPSSYNSPLHF. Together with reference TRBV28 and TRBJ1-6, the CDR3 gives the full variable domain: DVKVTQSSRYLVKRTGEKVFLECVQDMDHENMFWYRQDPGLGLRLIYFSYDVKMKEKGDIPEGYSVSREKKERFSLILESASTNQTSMYLCASSLTFPSSYNSPLHFGNGTRLTVT.

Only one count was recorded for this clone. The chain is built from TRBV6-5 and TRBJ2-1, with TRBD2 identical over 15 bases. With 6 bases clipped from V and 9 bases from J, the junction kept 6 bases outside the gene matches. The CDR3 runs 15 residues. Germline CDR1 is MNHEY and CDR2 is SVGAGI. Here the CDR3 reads CASSQGTSGGLEQFF. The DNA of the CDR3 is TGTGCCAGCAGCCAAGGGACTAGCGGGGGGCTTGAGCAGTTCTTC.

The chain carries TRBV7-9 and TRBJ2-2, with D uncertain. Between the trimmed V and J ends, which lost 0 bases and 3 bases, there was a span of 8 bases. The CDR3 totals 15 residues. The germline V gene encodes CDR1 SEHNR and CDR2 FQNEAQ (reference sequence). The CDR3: CASSLAPTDTGELFF. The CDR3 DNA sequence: TGTGCCAGCAGCTTAGCACCCACGGACACCGGGGAGCTGTTTTTT. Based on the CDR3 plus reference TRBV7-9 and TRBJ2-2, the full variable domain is DTGVSQNPRHKITKRGQNVTFRCDPISEHNRLYWYRQTLGQGPEFLTYFQNEAQLEKSRLLSDRFSAERPKGSFSTLEIQRTEQGDSAMYLCASSLAPTDTGELFFGEGSRLTVL.